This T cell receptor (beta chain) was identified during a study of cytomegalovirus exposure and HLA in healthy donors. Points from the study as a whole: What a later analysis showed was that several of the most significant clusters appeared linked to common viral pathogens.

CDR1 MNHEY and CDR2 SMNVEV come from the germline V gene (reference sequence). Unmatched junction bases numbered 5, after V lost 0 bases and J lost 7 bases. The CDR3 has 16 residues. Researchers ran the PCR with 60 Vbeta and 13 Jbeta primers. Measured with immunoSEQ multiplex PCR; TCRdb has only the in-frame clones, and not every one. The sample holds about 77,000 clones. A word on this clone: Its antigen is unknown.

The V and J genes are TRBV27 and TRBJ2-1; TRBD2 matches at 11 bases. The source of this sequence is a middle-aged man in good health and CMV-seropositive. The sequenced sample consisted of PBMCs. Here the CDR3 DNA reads TGTGCCAGCAGTTTATCAATAGCGGGGGGGCGGAATGAGCAGTTCTTC. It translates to CASSLSIAGGRNEQFF.